The sequence of this T cell receptor (beta chain) was determined in a study of T cell repertoires in cytomegalovirus infection. Looking at the study overall: CMV epitopes that were recently identified and HLA-C-restricted were used alongside well-studied HLA-B-restricted ones. Broader study findings: CMV-specific TCR beta clonotypes restricted by HLA-C dominated the ex vivo response.

V lost 1 base to trimming and J lost 10 bases, with 8 bases between them. The germline gives CDR1 SGHVS, CDR2 FQNEAQ. The CDR3 runs to 13 residues. MiXCR, run by TCRdb on the reads, gives a single entry per CDR3 protein. The sample shows about 570,000 distinct CDR3 sequences, just under 40% of them seen only once. With regard to this clonotype: What it recognizes is unknown.

Material: cultured PBMCs, obtained from culture after CMV antigen stimulation. V usage is TRBV7-8 and J usage is TRBJ1-6, with a weak D call TRBD1 (5 bases). This TCR derives from a human donor in good health (CMV status not recorded). Some clones in this sample may be carry-over from other donors' samples. CDR3 sequence: CASSLDWGSPLHF. DNA of the CDR3: TGTGCCAGCAGCTTAGATTGGGGGTCACCCCTCCACTTT. Based on the CDR3 plus reference TRBV7-8 and TRBJ1-6, the full variable domain is GAGVSQSPRYKVAKRGQDVALRCDPISGHVSLFWYQQALGQGPEFLTYFQNEAQLDKSGLPSDRFFAERPEGSVSTLKIQRTQQEDSAVYLCASSLDWGSPLHFGNGTRLTVT.